This TCR beta chain was recorded in a study of Graves' ophthalmopathy and Graves' hyperthyroidism. On the study more broadly: No treatment had been given when peripheral blood was collected at initial diagnosis.

Certain patients were not enrolled. These were patients with other autoimmune diseases, uncontrolled infections, pregnancy or lactation. Each diagnosis was determined on the basis of clinical symptoms, serum thyroxine, TRAb, thyroid ultrasound and orbital computed tomography. V dropped 3 bases and J dropped 4; count of bases not matched to a gene: 5. Germline assignment: CDR1 LNHNV and CDR2 YYDKDF (reference sequence). The CDR3 has 14 amino acids. Study conclusions and caveats: Blood also contained most of the expanded thyroid clonotypes above 0.001 frequency.

The TCR beta CDR3 regions underwent amplification from RNA transcripts. Second-round multiplex PCR came after first-round RT-PCR with HTBI primers. One entry per CDR3 protein, called by TCRdb with MiXCR from the multiplex PCR reads. The sample records around 670,000 distinct CDR3 sequences, 40% being singletons. This clonotype was seen just once. Antigen unknown. Sequenced input: peripheral blood. The chain couples TRBV15 to TRBJ1-2; 7 bases agree with TRBD1. This TCR derives from an adult man with Graves' ophthalmopathy. CDR3 in DNA: TGTGCCACCAGCAGGGGACAGCAATTCTATGGCTACACCTTC. Its protein product is CATSRGQQFYGYTF.